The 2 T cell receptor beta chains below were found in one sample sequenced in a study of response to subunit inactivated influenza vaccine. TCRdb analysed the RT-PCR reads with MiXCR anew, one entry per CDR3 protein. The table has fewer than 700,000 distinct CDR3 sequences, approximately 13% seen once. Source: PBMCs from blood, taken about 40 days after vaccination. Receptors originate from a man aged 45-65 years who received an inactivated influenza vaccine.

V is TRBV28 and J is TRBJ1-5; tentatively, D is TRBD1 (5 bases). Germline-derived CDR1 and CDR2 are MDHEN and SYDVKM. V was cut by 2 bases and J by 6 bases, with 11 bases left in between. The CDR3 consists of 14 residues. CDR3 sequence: CASSLGRAPQPQHF. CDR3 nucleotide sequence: TGTGCCAGCAGTTTAGGCAGGGCCCCTCAGCCCCAGCATTTT.

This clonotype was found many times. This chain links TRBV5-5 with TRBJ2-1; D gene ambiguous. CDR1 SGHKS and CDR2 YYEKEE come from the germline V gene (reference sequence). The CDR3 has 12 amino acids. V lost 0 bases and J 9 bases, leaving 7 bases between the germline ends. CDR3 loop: CASSLASFEQFF. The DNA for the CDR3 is TGTGCCAGCAGCTTGGCCAGTTTTGAGCAGTTCTTC.